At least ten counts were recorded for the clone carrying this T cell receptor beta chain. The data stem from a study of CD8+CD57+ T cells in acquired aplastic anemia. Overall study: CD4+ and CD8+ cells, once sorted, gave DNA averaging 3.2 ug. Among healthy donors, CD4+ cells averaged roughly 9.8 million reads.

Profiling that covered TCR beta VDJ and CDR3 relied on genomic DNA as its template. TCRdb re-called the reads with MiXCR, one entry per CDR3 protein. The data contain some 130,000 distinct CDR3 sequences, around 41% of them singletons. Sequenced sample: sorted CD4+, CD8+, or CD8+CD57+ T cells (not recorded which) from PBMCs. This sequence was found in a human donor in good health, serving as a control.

CDR3 region: CASSSLSSYNSPLHF. The CDR3, as DNA: TGTGCCAGCAGTTCCCTGAGCTCCTATAATTCACCCCTCCACTTT. The rearrangement links TRBV27 to TRBJ1-6; D is unresolved. This CDR3 is 15 amino acids long. Germline loops: CDR1 MNHEY, CDR2 SMNVEV (reference sequence). Trimming shortened V by 4 bases and J by 0 bases, and 7 bases separated the two germline ends.